This T cell receptor (beta chain) emerged from a study of blood T cell repertoires in COVID-19. Study background: Whether acute or convalescent, the COVID-19 samples came from the United States, Italy and Spain. T cells, B-cell-depleted T cells, or PBMCs supplied cDNA or gDNA.

This CDR3 region has 13 residues. Germline V gives CDR1 SGHTA, CDR2 FQGTGA. The V end lost 5 bases, the J end lost 6 bases, and 12 bases lay between the germline ends. As handled by the study authors: Amplification with reference gene primers provided the estimates of nucleated cell counts. TCRdb keeps only in-frame clones here, not all; method: immunoSEQ multiplex PCR. The DNA gave D and trimming, while V, J and clone size come from that table. Of some 200,000 clones in the sample, around 82% were seen once. This receptor was taken from a human donor with acute or convalescent COVID-19. The donor label of this sample is uncertain. The specimen was peripheral blood. The V and J genes are TRBV7-3 and TRBJ2-3; no clear D gene. Here the CDR3 reads CASSAIVRDTQYF. In nucleotides, the CDR3 is TGTGCCAGCAGCGCTATAGTTCGGGATACGCAGTATTTT.